The TCR beta chain under discussion was sequenced for a study of blood T cell dynamics during melanoma immunotherapy. Study information: First-line therapy was either pembrolizumab or nivolumab with ipilimumab for metastatic melanoma. The study's findings and limits: Unlike progressors, later disease-control patients had W3 repertoires gaining clonality or diversity.

Stated time point: pre-treatment baseline. No patient had earlier systemic cancer treatment, concurrent immunosuppressants, or another active cancer. DNA loading was fixed at 350 to 450 ng for all bulk PBMC samples. The method was immunoSEQ multiplex PCR; TCRdb's version includes in-frame clones alone and lacks a portion of them. The table has over 8,000 clones, 80% to 90% seen once. As to this clone: Its target is unknown.

Germline-derived CDR1 and CDR2 are SEHNR and FQNEAQ (reference sequence). The V gene lost 5 bases and the J gene lost 8 bases, with 15 bases spanning the gap. The CDR3 has 14 amino acids. This receptor was obtained from a human donor with melanoma. The material was blood, obtained from a patient treated with checkpoint blockade. The rearrangement links TRBV7-9 to TRBJ1-4; no reliable D call. CDR3 region: CASSHLGDREKLFF. CDR3 DNA: TGTGCCAGCAGCCACCTAGGCGACCGGGAAAAACTGTTTTTT.